This T cell receptor (beta chain) was observed in a study of blood T cell repertoires in COVID-19 (TCRdb year 2020). A note on the overall study: Samples from collaborators originated in the United States, Italy and Spain and spanned both the acute and convalescent phases of COVID-19. The prospective study material was composed of cDNA or gDNA derived from T cells, B-cell-depleted T cells, or PBMCs. Deeply sampled blood TCRbeta repertoires from subjects exposed to, actively infected with, or recovered from COVID-19 were included in the dataset. The repertoires were released in a freely available public database intended as a resource for research on the immune response to SARS-CoV-2. Samples were obtained from the ongoing ImmuneRACE study (first 160 participants) and from approximately 1,200 subjects provided by 6 global collaborators. Sample metadata almost always included a de-identified subject ID, COVID-19 status, age in years and sex. Where available, HLA class I and class II types were taken from metadata supplied by the sample provider and were not determined by assay-based typing. Results the study describes overall, beyond this receptor: The amount of clinical and demographic metadata varied by source and participant and was provided uncurated.

The CDR3, from cysteine to phenylalanine, totals 14 residues. The retained sequence is limited to the CDR3, 42 bases, with the frame set at the first base. V lost 5 bases and J lost 1 base; the stretch between them is 9 bases long. Per the germline V gene, SGHTA is the CDR1 and FQGTGA is the CDR2. The immunoSEQ Assay, a bias-controlled multiplex PCR, was used to amplify TCRbeta CDR3 regions from genomic DNA. In the source study's methods: Nucleated cell counts per sample were estimated from amplification of reference gene primers within the assay. To quantify the absolute abundance of each unique TCRbeta CDR3 rearrangement, sequence reads were collapsed and filtered. For each sample, productive Simpson clonality was calculated by taking the square root of Simpson's diversity index across productive rearrangements. TCRdb retrieved this table from immuneACCESS and kept in-frame rearrangements only. Not all clones are present; in checked studies, unresolved V genes account for under half, and no reason is known for the remainder. The DNA was the basis for D and trimming; V, J and clone size are from that table. For this sample the table gives 65,000 to 90,000 clones, of which about 91% were detected only once. The ten largest clones take up under 7.5% of the sample.

With regard to this clone: The antigen it binds to is not known. The sample holds no much larger clone one base away, and base qualities are not on file.

The collaborating institutions used their own protocols to collect whole blood in K2EDTA tubes. Collaborator samples were shipped for TCRbeta analysis as frozen whole blood, isolated PBMCs, or DNA extracted from either sample type. The clonotype originates from a woman over 75 with acute or convalescent COVID-19. The sample taken for sequencing was peripheral blood. The rearranged segments are TRBV7-3 and TRBJ2-1; TRBD1 is a weak D gene call, 5 bases matching. The nucleotides are TGTGCCAGCAGCCCAGACAGTTCCTACAATGAGCAGTTCTTC. It translates to CASSPDSSYNEQFF.